The 12 T cell receptor beta chains in this list originate from one sample, sequenced in a study of CD8 T cells in Susac syndrome (dated by TCRdb to the late 2010s). The library was obtained by the immunoSEQ multiplex PCR assay. RNA was extracted with the RNeasy kit and about 0.45 to 1 ug was reverse transcribed using random hexamers. TCRdb reprocessed the public reads (quality trimming at Q25 with fastp, clone calling with MiXCR) and kept in-frame beta chains. Rows merge per CDR3 protein into single entries with the most common DNA and genes. A total of 200,000 or so distinct CDR3 sequences appear in this sample, about 96% of them only once. Under 0.095% of the sample goes to the ten largest clones. The sample was CD4+ T cells from PBMCs. These receptors were taken from a human donor with multiple sclerosis.

CDR3 DNA: TGCGCCAGCAGCCCCCTGGAACGGGGGAACACTGAAGCTTTCTTT. It yields the protein CASSPLERGNTEAFF. The rearrangement links TRBV4-1 to TRBJ1-1; no definite D call. Germline V lookup: CDR1 MGHRA, CDR2 YSYEKL. The CDR3 sequence is 15 residues long. V lost 4 bases, J lost 1 base, and 13 bases lay in between.

The V and J genes are TRBV3-1 and TRBJ2-3; TRBD2 might be the D (6 bases). With 4 bases removed from V and 1 base from J, the gap between germline ends came to 15 bases. The germline V gene encodes CDR1 LGHDT and CDR2 YNNKEL (reference sequence). This CDR3 has 16 amino acids. CDR3 coding DNA: TGTGCCAGCAGCCGGCTCCAGACGGGAGGCACAGATACGCAGTATTTT. Translated, it gives CASSRLQTGGTDTQYF.

This chain connects TRBV7-9 to TRBJ1-2; no clear D gene. The CDR3 loop spans 12 amino acids. Germline V CDR1 and CDR2: SEHNR, FQNEAQ (reference sequence). Trimming left V 8 bases short and J 0 bases short, with 7 bases between. CDR3 protein: CASDPPNYGYTF. In nucleotides, the CDR3 is TGTGCCAGCGACCCACCTAACTATGGCTACACCTTC.

This sequence joins TRBV30 and TRBJ2-5; TRBD2 might be the D (5 bases). Trimming took 5 bases from V and 6 from J, leaving 16 bases between them. This CDR3 has 13 amino acids. The germline gives CDR1 GTSNPN, CDR2 SVGIG (reference sequence). The CDR3 here is CAWERSGWKTQYF. In nucleotides, the CDR3 is TGTGCCTGGGAAAGGTCGGGGTGGAAGACCCAGTACTTC. Full variable domain (remainder filled in from reference TRBV30 and TRBJ2-5): SQTIHQWPATLVQPVGSPLSLECTVEGTSNPNLYWYRQAAGRGLQLLFYSVGIGQISSEVPQNLSASRPQDRQFILSSKKLLLSDSGFYLCAWERSGWKTQYFGPGTRLLVL.

The chain carries TRBV6-6 and TRBJ1-5; no definite D call. The CDR3 sequence is 15 residues long. V was shortened by 8 bases and J by 8 bases, with 22 bases between the two germline ends. The germline gives CDR1 MNHNY, CDR2 SVGAGI (reference sequence). CDR3 bases: TGTGCCAGCGGAGTTCGGGGTGAACGATCGGAGCCCCAGCATTTT. Its translation: CASGVRGERSEPQHF.

The genes are TRBV6-6 and TRBJ2-7; D is ambiguous. CDR3 length: 14 amino acids. Germline CDR1 MNHNY, CDR2 SVGAGI (reference sequence). V lost 4 bases, J lost 8 bases, and 18 bases lay in between. The CDR3: CASSSQIDATQQYF. The CDR3 region has the DNA TGTGCCAGCAGTTCACAGATCGACGCGACCCAGCAGTACTTC.

This clonotype was observed a handful of times. J is TRBJ2-5 and V is TRBV20-1; a possible D gene is TRBD2 (6 bases). The CDR3 contains 11 residues. The ends were cut back, 3 bases at V and 4 bases at J, with 6 bases in the middle. The germline gives CDR1 DFQATT, CDR2 SNEGSKA (reference sequence). This CDR3 reads CSARGGETQYF. In nucleotides, the CDR3 is TGCAGTGCTAGGGGAGGAGAGACCCAGTACTTC.

The V and J genes are TRBV7-9 and TRBJ2-1; TRBD2 might be the D (5 bases). CDR1 is SEHNR and CDR2 is FQNEAQ in the germline V gene (reference sequence). Trimming stripped 2 bases from V and 2 bases from J, with 10 bases between. This CDR3 has 15 residues. The DNA of the CDR3 is TGTGCCAGCAGCTTACTAGCTACAACCTACAATGAGCAGTTCTTC. Its translation is CASSLLATTYNEQFF.

The rearrangement uses TRBV29-1 and TRBJ1-2; 7 positions match TRBD1. From germline, CDR1 is SQVTM and CDR2 ANQGSEA. The CDR3 sequence is 12 residues long. V lost 5 bases, J lost 5 bases, and 5 bases stayed unmatched. CDR3 in DNA: TGCAGCGTTACACAGGGGCCTTATGGCTACACCTTC. Translating it yields CSVTQGPYGYTF.

This clonotype came up once. The chain uses TRBV15 and TRBJ2-5; either TRBD1 or TRBD2 may fit D (5 bases each). This CDR3 comprises 15 residues. The V gene's germline CDR1 is LNHNV and CDR2 YYDKDF (reference sequence). V was clipped by 4 bases and J by 6 bases, with 18 bases between them. The CDR3 sequence is CATSITGTTSKTQYF. As DNA, the CDR3 is TGTGCCACCAGCATAACCGGGACCACCTCCAAGACCCAGTACTTC.

This clonotype was counted once. The gene calls are TRBV20-1 and TRBJ2-1; 14 bases map to TRBD2. The germline gives CDR1 DFQATT, CDR2 SNEGSKA (reference sequence). V lost 6 bases to trimming and J lost 6 bases; unmatched junction nucleotides: 10. The CDR3 has 16 residues. The CDR3 spells CSARGLAGVVSNEQFF. DNA for the CDR3: TGCAGTGCCCGGGGACTAGCGGGAGTAGTGTCCAATGAGCAGTTCTTC.

The chain uses TRBV30 and TRBJ2-6; D is possibly TRBD2 (5 bases). Germline loops: CDR1 GTSNPN, CDR2 SVGIG (reference sequence). The CDR3 loop spans 13 amino acids. V lost 3 bases to trimming and J lost 2 bases, with 5 bases between them. CDR3 bases: TGTGCCTGGAGGGAGGCTGGGGCCAACGTCCTGACTTTC. This translates into CAWREAGANVLTF.